The present T cell receptor (beta chain) was sequenced within a study of response to subunit inactivated influenza vaccine. This clonotype was observed a few times. The antigen is unknown. This CDR3 is built from 16 residues. From germline, CDR1 is SGDLS and CDR2 YYNGEE. V shed 0 bases and J 6 bases; nucleotides not matched to a gene: 9. Overall study results and limits: Authors suggested that a seasonal influenza vaccination recruits few new T cells each time.

MiXCR, applied by TCRdb to the RT-PCR reads, yields one record per CDR3 protein. The sample lists 600,000 to 700,000 distinct CDR3 sequences, around 13% seen once, with 6.5% to 8% in the top ten. The chain has TRBV9 and TRBJ2-1; 7 bases agree with TRBD2. The source is a man aged 50 to 59 who received an inactivated influenza vaccine. The material was PBMCs from blood, obtained roughly 15 days before vaccination. CDR3 sequence (DNA): TGTGCCAGCAGCGTAGGCCCGACCGGACTAGTCAATGAGCAGTTCTTC. Translated, it gives CASSVGPTGLVNEQFF. The full variable domain, in which reference TRBV9 and TRBJ2-1 provide the parts outside the CDR3, is DSGVTQTPKHLITATGQRVTLRCSPRSGDLSVYWYQQSLDQGLQFLIQYYNGEERAKGNILERFSAQQFPDLHSELNLSSLELGDSALYFCASSVGPTGLVNEQFFGPGTRLTVL.